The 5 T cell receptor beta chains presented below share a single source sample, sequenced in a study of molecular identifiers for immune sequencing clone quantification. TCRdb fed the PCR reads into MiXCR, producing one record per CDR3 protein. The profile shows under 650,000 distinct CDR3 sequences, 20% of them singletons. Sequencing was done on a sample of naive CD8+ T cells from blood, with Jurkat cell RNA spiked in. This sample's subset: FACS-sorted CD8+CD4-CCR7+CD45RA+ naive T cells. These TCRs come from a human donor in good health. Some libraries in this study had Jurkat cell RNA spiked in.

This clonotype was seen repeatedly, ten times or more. The CDR3 DNA is TGTGCCAGCAGCTTGGGATCTCCGGGGGAGCAGTACTTC. It specifies CASSLGSPGEQYF. V and J are TRBV5-6 and TRBJ2-7, with TRBD2 as a possible D gene (5 bases). The CDR3 has 13 residues. The germline gives CDR1 SGHDT, CDR2 YYEEEE. The V gene lost 0 bases and the J gene lost 7 bases, with 11 bases spanning the gap.

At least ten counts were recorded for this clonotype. Written as DNA, the CDR3 is TGTGCCAGCAGTCCGGGTTGGGGGGGGGCCGCGGACAATGAGCAGTTCTTC. Translated: CASSPGWGGAADNEQFF. This sequence joins TRBV11-2 and TRBJ2-1; weak D call: TRBD2 (7 bases). The CDR3 extends over 17 amino acids. The germline V and J ends were trimmed by 6 bases and 5 bases, with 23 bases remaining between them. In germline, CDR1 is SGHAT, CDR2 FQNNGV.

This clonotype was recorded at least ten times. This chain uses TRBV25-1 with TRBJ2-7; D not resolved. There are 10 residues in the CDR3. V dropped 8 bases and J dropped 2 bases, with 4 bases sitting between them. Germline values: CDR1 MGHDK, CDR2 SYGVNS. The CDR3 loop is CASGTYEQYF. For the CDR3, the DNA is TGTGCCAGCGGGACCTACGAGCAGTACTTC.

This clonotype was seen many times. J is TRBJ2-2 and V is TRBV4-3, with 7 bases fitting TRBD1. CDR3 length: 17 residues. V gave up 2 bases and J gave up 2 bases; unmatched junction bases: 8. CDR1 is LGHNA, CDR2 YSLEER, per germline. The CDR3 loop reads CASSQWGTARNTGELFF. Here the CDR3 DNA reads TGCGCCAGCAGCCAATGGGGGACAGCCCGAAACACCGGGGAGCTGTTTTTT.

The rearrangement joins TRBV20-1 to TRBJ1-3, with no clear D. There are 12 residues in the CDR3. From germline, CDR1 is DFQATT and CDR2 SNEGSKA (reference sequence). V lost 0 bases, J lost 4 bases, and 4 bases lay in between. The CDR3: CSARDRGNTIYF. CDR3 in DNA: TGCAGTGCTAGAGATCGGGGAAACACCATATATTTT.